This T cell receptor beta chain was obtained from a study of blood T cell repertoires in COVID-19. Background on the study: Sites across the United States, Italy and Spain contributed samples from acute and convalescent COVID-19. PBMCs, B-cell-depleted T cells, or T cells provided the cDNA or gDNA that made up the material.

Study processing details: Estimates of nucleated cell counts were drawn from the amplification of reference gene primers. The repertoire was sequenced with immunoSEQ multiplex PCR; TCRdb's copy has only in-frame clones and lacks some. That table furnishes V, J and clone size, whereas the DNA furnished D and trimming. The repertoire holds about 160,000 clones, around 82% seen once, with roughly 6.4% in the top ten. Germline values: CDR1 SEHNR, CDR2 FQNEAQ (reference sequence). The CDR3 loop spans 14 amino acids. V shed 5 bases and J 8 bases; nucleotides not matched to a gene: 9. Seattle patient enrollment occurred during active infection, with longitudinal follow-up thereafter.

The sequence was obtained from a middle-aged woman with COVID-19, enrolled during active disease. The sample comprised peripheral blood. The rearrangement joins TRBV7-9 to TRBJ2-1; 7 bases agree with TRBD2. CDR3 sequence (DNA): TGTGCCAGCAGCCCCCCCCTAGCGGAACATGAGCAGTTCTTC. It specifies CASSPPLAEHEQFF.